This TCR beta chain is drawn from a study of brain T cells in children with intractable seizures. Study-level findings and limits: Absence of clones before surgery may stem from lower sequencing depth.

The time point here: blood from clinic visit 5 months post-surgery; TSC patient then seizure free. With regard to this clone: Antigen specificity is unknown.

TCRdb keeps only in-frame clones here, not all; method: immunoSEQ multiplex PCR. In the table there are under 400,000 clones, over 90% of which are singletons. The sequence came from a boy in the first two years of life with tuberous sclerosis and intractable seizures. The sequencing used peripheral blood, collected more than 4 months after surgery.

The CDR3 coding sequence is TGTGCCAGCAGCTCGGACGGGTTGCGGGGGATACAAGAGACCCAGTACTTC. The encoded protein is CASSSDGLRGIQETQYF. The rearrangement links TRBV5-4 to TRBJ2-5, with 7 bases identical to TRBD2. Germline CDR1 and CDR2: SGHNT and YYREEE (reference sequence). V was pared by 3 bases and J by 2 bases, with 13 bases of the junction left unmatched. The CDR3 has 17 amino acids.